The 16 T cell receptor beta chains listed next were all sequenced from one sample in a study of resident and recirculating memory T cells in vitiligo. Profiling relied on immunoSEQ multiplex PCR, and the TCRdb table lists in-frame clones only, not all of them. Here the sample spans 70,000 to 85,000 clones, 91% being singletons. Sequencing was performed on blood. The receptors derive from a male donor with vitiligo.

CDR3: CASSRGRGSGSYEQYF. CDR3 sequence (DNA): TGTGCCAGCAGCCGCGGGCGGGGTTCTGGGTCCTACGAGCAGTACTTC. V usage is TRBV14 and J usage is TRBJ2-7, with a possible D match to TRBD2 (6 bases). The ends were cut back, 4 bases at V and 1 base at J, with 17 bases in the middle. The CDR3 has 16 residues. In germline, CDR1 is SGHDN, CDR2 FVKESK.

The chain has TRBV4-2 and TRBJ1-2; a possible D gene is TRBD1 (5 bases). Between the trimmed V and J ends, which lost 1 base and 5 bases, there was a span of 11 bases. The CDR3 consists of 14 residues. The germline V gene encodes CDR1 LGHNA and CDR2 YNFKEQ. The CDR3 sequence is CASSQVEQVYGYTF. Written as DNA, the CDR3 is TGTGCCAGCAGCCAAGTCGAACAGGTTTATGGCTACACCTTC.

This rearrangement joins TRBV6-5 to TRBJ2-2; no clear D. The CDR3 covers 13 residues. Germline V gene lookup returns CDR1 MNHEY and CDR2 SVGAGI. The V and J ends lost 6 bases and 3 bases respectively, with 8 bases between them. In DNA, the CDR3 is TGTGCCAGCAGCCACCCAGACACCGGGGAGCTGTTTTTT. Translated, it gives CASSHPDTGELFF.

The chain is built from TRBV10-3 and TRBJ1-1; D perhaps matches TRBD1 (5 bases). The CDR3 is 11 residues long. Germline V lookup: CDR1 ENHRY, CDR2 SYGVKD. The V end lost 9 bases, the J end lost 8 bases, and 13 bases lay between the germline ends. The CDR3 region is CAILGGGEAFF. The CDR3 DNA reads as TGTGCCATTCTCGGGGGAGGGGAAGCTTTCTTT.

The chain links TRBV14 to TRBJ2-2; TRBD1 might be the D (6 bases). The CDR3 is 16 amino acids. CDR1 SGHDN and CDR2 FVKESK come from the germline V gene. Trimming removed 1 base at V and 0 bases at J, with 9 bases between. In DNA, the CDR3 is TGTGCCAGCAGCCAAGTTGGGGGCGCGAACACCGGGGAGCTGTTTTTT. Translated, it gives CASSQVGGANTGELFF.

J is TRBJ1-5 and V is TRBV6-1; possible D gene TRBD1, 5 bases. CDR3 length: 14 residues. Germline lookup yields CDR1 MNHNS and CDR2 SASEGT. V was trimmed by 4 bases and J by 3 bases, leaving 10 bases between them. The CDR3 region has the DNA TGTGCCAGCAGTGTGCAGGGTTCCAATCAGCCCCAGCATTTT. It is translated as CASSVQGSNQPQHF.

The rearrangement links TRBV7-6 to TRBJ2-2, with TRBD1 identical over 11 bases. The CDR3 sequence is 16 residues long. The trim removed 4 bases at V and 6 bases at J, leaving 7 bases unmatched. Germline assignment: CDR1 SGHVS and CDR2 FNYEAQ. The CDR3 here is CASSSPDRGRSGELFF. CDR3 in DNA: TGTGCCAGCAGCTCCCCGGACAGGGGGCGGTCCGGGGAGCTGTTTTTT.

This chain uses TRBV7-9 with TRBJ2-4, with D tentatively TRBD2 (7 bases). This CDR3 comprises 17 residues. V was clipped by 5 bases and J by 5 bases, with 22 bases between them. Germline-derived CDR1 and CDR2 are SEHNR and FQNEAQ (reference sequence). The CDR3 loop is CASSPHRVRGGENIQYF. The CDR3 DNA sequence: TGTGCCAGCAGCCCTCACCGGGTGAGGGGGGGGGAAAACATTCAGTACTTC. Filled out from reference TRBV7-9 and TRBJ2-4, the complete variable domain reads DTGVSQNPRHKITKRGQNVTFRCDPISEHNRLYWYRQTLGQGPEFLTYFQNEAQLEKSRLLSDRFSAERPKGSFSTLEIQRTEQGDSAMYLCASSPHRVRGGENIQYFGAGTRLSVL.

The chain combines TRBV5-1 with TRBJ2-7, with TRBD2 identical over 12 bases. Per germline, CDR1 SGHRS and CDR2 YFSETQ. The junction had 8 bases not matched to a gene; V was cut back by 3 bases and J by 4 bases. The CDR3 sequence is 16 residues long. The CDR3: CASSWRLAGDRYEQYF. The CDR3, as DNA: TGCGCCAGCAGCTGGCGACTAGCGGGGGACAGATACGAGCAGTACTTC.

The chain couples TRBV10-3 to TRBJ2-5; 8 bases are a match to TRBD2. Trimming removed 3 bases from V and 2 bases from J; junction bases left unmatched: 5. Germline V gives CDR1 ENHRY, CDR2 SYGVKD. The CDR3 totals 15 residues. The DNA for the CDR3 is TGTGCCATCAGTGACCAAGCGGGGGCACAAGAGACCCAGTACTTC. Translated, it gives CAISDQAGAQETQYF.

This clone was recorded a few times. V gene TRBV18 combines with J gene TRBJ1-2; the match to TRBD1 covers 7 bases. V was clipped by 3 bases and J by 4 bases; unmatched bases: 5. CDR1 is KGHSH, CDR2 LQKENI, per germline. CDR3 length: 14 amino acids. The CDR3, as DNA: TGTGCCAGCTCACCCACCACAGGGGTCTATGGCTACACCTTC. This codes for CASSPTTGVYGYTF.

V and J are TRBV5-1 and TRBJ1-1; the D gene is possibly TRBD1 (5 bases). V lost 4 bases and J 0 bases, leaving 13 bases between the germline ends. Per the germline V gene, CDR1 is SGHRS and CDR2 is YFSETQ. The CDR3 is made up of 15 amino acids. The CDR3 sequence is CASSGGMGLNTEAFF. CDR3 coding DNA: TGCGCCAGCAGCGGGGGGATGGGATTGAACACTGAAGCTTTCTTT.

The rearrangement links TRBV9 to TRBJ2-1, with 7 nucleotides matching TRBD2. Trimming cost V 0 bases and J 4 bases; bases outside gene matches: 7. Per germline, CDR1 SGDLS and CDR2 YYNGEE. There are 16 residues in the CDR3. CDR3 region: CASSVGAGNLYNEQFF. The CDR3 region has the DNA TGTGCCAGCAGCGTAGGAGCGGGGAACCTTTACAATGAGCAGTTCTTC.

The chain joins TRBV6-5 to TRBJ1-1, with D maybe TRBD1 (5 bases). Trimming removed 8 bases at V and 3 bases at J, with 16 bases between. The CDR3 sequence is 14 residues long. CDR1 and CDR2 from the germline V gene are MNHEY and SVGAGI. The CDR3 loop is CASGALGRDTEAFF. The CDR3 DNA sequence: TGTGCCAGCGGGGCCCTAGGTCGGGACACTGAAGCTTTCTTT.

The CDR3 region is CSVEGGLTGELFF. In nucleotides, the CDR3 is TGCAGCGTTGAGGGAGGTTTGACCGGGGAGCTGTTTTTT. The chain carries TRBV29-1 and TRBJ2-2; the D gene is possibly TRBD2 (6 bases). Germline assignment: CDR1 SQVTM and CDR2 ANQGSEA. Trimming removed 3 bases at V and 5 bases at J, with 10 bases between. CDR3 length: 13 amino acids.

This sequence joins TRBV5-5 and TRBJ2-5; D remains ambiguous. The germline V and J ends were trimmed by 1 base and 2 bases, with 6 bases remaining between them. The germline gives CDR1 SGHKS, CDR2 YYEKEE (reference sequence). The CDR3 is 13 amino acids. The CDR3: CASSLSLQETQYF. The CDR3 DNA reads as TGTGCCAGCAGCTTGTCTCTACAAGAGACCCAGTACTTC.